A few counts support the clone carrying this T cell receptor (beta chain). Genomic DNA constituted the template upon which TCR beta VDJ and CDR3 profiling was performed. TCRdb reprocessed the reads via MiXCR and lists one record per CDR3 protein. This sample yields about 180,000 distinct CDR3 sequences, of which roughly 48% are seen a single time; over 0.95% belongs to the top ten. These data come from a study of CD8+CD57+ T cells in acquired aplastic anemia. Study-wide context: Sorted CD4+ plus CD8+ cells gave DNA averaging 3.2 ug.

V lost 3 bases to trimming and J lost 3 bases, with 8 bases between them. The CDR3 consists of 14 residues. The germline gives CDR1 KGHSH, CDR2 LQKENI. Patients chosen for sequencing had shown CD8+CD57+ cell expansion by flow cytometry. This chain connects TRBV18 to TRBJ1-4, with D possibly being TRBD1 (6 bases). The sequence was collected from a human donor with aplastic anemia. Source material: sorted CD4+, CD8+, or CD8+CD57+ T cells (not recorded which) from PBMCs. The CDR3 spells CASSPGAANEKLFF. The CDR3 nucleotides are TGTGCCAGCTCACCGGGGGCAGCTAATGAAAAACTGTTTTTT.